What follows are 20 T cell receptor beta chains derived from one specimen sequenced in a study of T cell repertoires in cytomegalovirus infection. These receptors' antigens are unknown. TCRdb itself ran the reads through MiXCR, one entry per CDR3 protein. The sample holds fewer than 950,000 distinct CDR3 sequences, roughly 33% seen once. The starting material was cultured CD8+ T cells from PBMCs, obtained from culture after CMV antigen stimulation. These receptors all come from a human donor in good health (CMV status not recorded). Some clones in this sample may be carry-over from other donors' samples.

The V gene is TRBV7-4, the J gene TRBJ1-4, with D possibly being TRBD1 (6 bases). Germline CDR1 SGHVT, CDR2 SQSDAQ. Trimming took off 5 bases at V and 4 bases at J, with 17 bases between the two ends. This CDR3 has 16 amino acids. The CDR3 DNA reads TGTGCCAGCAGCCGCCCCCCAGGGGTCAATAATGAAAAACTGTTTTTT. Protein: CASSRPPGVNNEKLFF.

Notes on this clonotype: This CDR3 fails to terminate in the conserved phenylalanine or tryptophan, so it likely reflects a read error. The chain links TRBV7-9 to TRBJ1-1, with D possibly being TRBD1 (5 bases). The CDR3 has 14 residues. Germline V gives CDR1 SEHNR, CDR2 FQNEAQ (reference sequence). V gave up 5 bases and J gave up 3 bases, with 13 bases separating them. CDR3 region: CASSPPVGDTEAFL. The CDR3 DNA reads TGTGCCAGCAGCCCTCCTGTAGGGGACACTGAAGCTTTCCTT.

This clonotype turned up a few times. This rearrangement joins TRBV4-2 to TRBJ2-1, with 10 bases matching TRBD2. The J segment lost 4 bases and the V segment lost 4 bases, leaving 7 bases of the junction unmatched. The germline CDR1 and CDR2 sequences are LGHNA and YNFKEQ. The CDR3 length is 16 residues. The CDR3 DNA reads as TGTGCCAGCAGCCGGCACAGCGGGGGGGAATACAATGAGCAGTTCTTC. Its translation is CASSRHSGGEYNEQFF.

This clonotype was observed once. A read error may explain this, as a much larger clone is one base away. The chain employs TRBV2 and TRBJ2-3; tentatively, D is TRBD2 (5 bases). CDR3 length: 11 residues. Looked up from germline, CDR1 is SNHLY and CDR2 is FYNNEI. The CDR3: CASTSKDMQYF. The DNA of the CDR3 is TGTGCCAGCACTAGCAAGGATATGCAGTATTTT.

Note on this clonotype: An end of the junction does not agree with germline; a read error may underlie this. In nucleotides, the CDR3 is TGTGCTAGCAGCCACGGGGGGCCCCAAGAGACCCAGTACTTC. It codes for CASSHGGPQETQYF. V is TRBV7-6 and J is TRBJ2-5; maybe TRBD2 (7 bases). The CDR3 is 14 residues long. Germline loops: CDR1 SGHVS, CDR2 FNYEAQ.

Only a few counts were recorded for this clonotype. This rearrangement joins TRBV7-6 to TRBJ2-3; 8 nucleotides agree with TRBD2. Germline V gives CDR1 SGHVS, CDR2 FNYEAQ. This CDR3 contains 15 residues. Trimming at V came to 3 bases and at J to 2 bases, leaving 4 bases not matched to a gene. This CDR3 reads CASSFSGEFTDTQYF. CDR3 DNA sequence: TGTGCCAGCAGCTTTAGCGGGGAGTTCACAGATACGCAGTATTTT.

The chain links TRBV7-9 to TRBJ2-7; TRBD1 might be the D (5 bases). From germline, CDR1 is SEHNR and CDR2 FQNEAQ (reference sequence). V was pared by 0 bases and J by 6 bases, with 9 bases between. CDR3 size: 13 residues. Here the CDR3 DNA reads TGTGCCAGCAGCTTAGCGCAGGGTCGCGAGCAGTACTTC. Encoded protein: CASSLAQGREQYF.

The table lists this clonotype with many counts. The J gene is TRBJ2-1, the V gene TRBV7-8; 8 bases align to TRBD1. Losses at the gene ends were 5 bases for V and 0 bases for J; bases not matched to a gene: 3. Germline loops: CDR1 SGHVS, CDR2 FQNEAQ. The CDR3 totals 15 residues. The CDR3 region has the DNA TGTGCCAGCAGCGTCGGGACAGGCTCCTACAATGAGCAGTTCTTC. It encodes CASSVGTGSYNEQFF.

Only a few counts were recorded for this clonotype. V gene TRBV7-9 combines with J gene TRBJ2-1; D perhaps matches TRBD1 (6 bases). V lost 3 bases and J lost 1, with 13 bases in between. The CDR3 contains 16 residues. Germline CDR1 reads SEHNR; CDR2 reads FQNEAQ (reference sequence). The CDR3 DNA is TGTGCCAGCAGCTTTTTAGGACAGTGGTCCTACAATGAGCAGTTCTTC. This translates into CASSFLGQWSYNEQFF.

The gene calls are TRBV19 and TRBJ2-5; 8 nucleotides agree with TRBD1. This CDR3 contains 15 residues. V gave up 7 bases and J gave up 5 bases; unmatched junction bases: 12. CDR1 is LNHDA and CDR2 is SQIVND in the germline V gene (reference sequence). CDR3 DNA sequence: TGTGCCAGTACCCTCGCAGGGGGCAGGGGGGAGACCCAGTACTTC. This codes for CASTLAGGRGETQYF.

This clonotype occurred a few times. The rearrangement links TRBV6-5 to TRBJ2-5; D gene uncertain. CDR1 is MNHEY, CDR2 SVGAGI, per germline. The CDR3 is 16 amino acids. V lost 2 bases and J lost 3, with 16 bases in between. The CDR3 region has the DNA TGTGCCAGCAGTTACCGCCTCGTCGGATTTGAAGAGACCCAGTACTTC. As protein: CASSYRLVGFEETQYF.

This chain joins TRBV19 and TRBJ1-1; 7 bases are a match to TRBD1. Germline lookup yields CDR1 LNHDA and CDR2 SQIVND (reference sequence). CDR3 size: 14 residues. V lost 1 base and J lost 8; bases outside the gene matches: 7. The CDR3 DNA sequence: TGTGCCAGTAGTATAGTTTCGACAGGGAGAGAAGCTTTCTTT. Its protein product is CASSIVSTGREAFF.

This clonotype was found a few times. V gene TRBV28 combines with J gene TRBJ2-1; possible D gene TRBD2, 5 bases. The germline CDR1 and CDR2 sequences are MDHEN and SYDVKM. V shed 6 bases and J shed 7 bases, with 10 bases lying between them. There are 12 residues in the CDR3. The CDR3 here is CASSPGKNEQFF. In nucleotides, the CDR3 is TGTGCCAGCAGCCCCGGGAAGAATGAGCAGTTCTTC.

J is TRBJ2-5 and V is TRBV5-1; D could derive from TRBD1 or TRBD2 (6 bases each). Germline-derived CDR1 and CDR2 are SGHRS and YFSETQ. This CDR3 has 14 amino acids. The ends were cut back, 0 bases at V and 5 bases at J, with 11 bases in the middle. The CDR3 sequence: CASSLGGAHETQYF. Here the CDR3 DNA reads TGCGCCAGCAGCTTGGGGGGGGCGCACGAGACCCAGTACTTC. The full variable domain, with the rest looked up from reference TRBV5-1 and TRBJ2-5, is KAGVTQTPRYLIKTRGQQVTLSCSPISGHRSVSWYQQTPGQGLQFLFEYFSETQRNKGNFPGRFSGRQFSNSRSEMNVSTLELGDSALYLCASSLGGAHETQYFGPGTRLLVL.

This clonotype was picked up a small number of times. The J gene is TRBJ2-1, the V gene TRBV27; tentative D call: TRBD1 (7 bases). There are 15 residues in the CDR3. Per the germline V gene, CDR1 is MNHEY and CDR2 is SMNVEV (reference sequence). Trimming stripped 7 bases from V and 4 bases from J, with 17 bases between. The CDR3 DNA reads TGTGCCAGCACCGCAGGGGGGAACCCATACAATGAGCAGTTCTTC. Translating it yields CASTAGGNPYNEQFF.

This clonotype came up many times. In nucleotides, the CDR3 is TGTGCCAGCAGCCAGTCCCGGGATGCGGAGACCCAGTACTTC. Translating gives CASSQSRDAETQYF. The rearrangement links TRBV7-9 to TRBJ2-5; D might be TRBD2 (5 bases). Trimming removed 5 bases from V and 5 bases from J, with 15 bases in between. The germline V gene has CDR1 SEHNR and CDR2 FQNEAQ (reference sequence). This CDR3 has 14 residues.

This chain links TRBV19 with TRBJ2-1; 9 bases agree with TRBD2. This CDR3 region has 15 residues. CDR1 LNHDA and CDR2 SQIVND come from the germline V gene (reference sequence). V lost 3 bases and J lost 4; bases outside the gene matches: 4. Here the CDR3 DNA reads TGTGCCAGTAGTATGGTTAGCGGGGGTTACAATGAGCAGTTCTTC. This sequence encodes CASSMVSGGYNEQFF. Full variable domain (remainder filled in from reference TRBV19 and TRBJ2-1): DGGITQSPKYLFRKEGQNVTLSCEQNLNHDAMYWYRQDPGQGLRLIYYSQIVNDFQKGDIAEGYSVSREKKESFPLTVTSAQKNPTAFYLCASSMVSGGYNEQFFGPGTRLTVL.

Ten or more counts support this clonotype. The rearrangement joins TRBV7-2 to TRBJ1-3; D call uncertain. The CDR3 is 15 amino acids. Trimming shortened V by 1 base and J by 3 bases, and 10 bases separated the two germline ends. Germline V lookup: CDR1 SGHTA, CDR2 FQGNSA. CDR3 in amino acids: CASSLDPGFGNTIYF. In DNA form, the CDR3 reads TGTGCCAGCAGCTTAGATCCGGGGTTTGGAAACACCATATATTTT.

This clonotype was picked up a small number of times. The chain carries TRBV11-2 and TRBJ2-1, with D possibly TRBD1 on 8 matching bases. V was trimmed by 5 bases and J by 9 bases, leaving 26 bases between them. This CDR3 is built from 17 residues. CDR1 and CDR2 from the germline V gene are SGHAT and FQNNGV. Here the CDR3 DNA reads TGTGCCAGCAGCCTTAGTCCACTACAGGGGGGGGAGGGTGAGCAGTTCTTC. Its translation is CASSLSPLQGGEGEQFF.

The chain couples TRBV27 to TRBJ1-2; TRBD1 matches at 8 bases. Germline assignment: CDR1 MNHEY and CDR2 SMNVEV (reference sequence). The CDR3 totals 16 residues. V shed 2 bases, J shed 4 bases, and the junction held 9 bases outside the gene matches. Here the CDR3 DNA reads TGTGCCAGCAGTTTAAGAACAGGGGGTATCGGCTATGGCTACACCTTC. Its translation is CASSLRTGGIGYGYTF.